These 10 T cell receptor beta chains came from one sample sequenced in a study of regulatory T cells in long-lasting Graves disease. Time point indicated: newly diagnosed GD, antithyroid drugs for less than 3 months. The TCR library was made from RNA that had been extracted from PBMCs in TRIzol. In building TCR beta libraries, iRepertoire HTBI primers were used together with Arm-PCR of CDR3 regions. TCRdb passed the multiplex PCR reads through MiXCR, listing each CDR3 protein once. The sample includes 450,000 to 700,000 distinct CDR3 sequences, around an eighth of them seen just once. Another study also made use of these data, one on T cells in Graves' hyperthyroidism and ophthalmopathy.

Specimen: peripheral blood mononuclear cells (PBMCs), collected at new diagnosis, from a patient treated with antithyroid drugs. All receptors derive from a man younger than 45 with Graves disease.

Many counts were recorded for this clonotype. V gene TRBV12-3 or TRBV12-4 combines with J gene TRBJ1-1, with D possibly matching TRBD1 (6 bases). The CDR3 consists of 14 residues. Between the trimmed V and J ends, which lost 8 bases and 0 bases, there was a span of 13 bases. The CDR3 nucleotides are TGTGCCAGCGGACCACAGGGAGTGAACACTGAAGCTTTCTTT. It specifies CASGPQGVNTEAFF.

The rearrangement uses TRBV4-2 and TRBJ2-7; TRBD2 matches 9 bases. Germline values: CDR1 LGHNA, CDR2 YNFKEQ. The ends lost 3 bases at V and 6 bases at J; junction bases unmatched: 9. This CDR3 contains 15 residues. The CDR3 sequence: CASSQRAGGGFEQYF. DNA for the CDR3: TGTGCCAGCAGCCAGCGAGCGGGAGGAGGTTTCGAGCAGTACTTC.

This clonotype came up many times. This chain links TRBV2 with TRBJ1-6; D remains ambiguous. Germline CDR1 reads SNHLY; CDR2 reads FYNNEI. Trimming pared 9 bases from V and 0 bases from J, leaving 12 bases between. This CDR3 comprises 15 residues. The CDR3 nucleotides are TGTGCCAGTTGTCGGGAAAGCTCCTATAATTCACCCCTCCACTTT. Its protein product is CASCRESSYNSPLHF.

To note about this clonotype: A much larger clone lies a single base off, so this may be a read error. CDR3 in DNA: TGCAGTGCTCGAACTAGCGGAAGGGGGGCCTTCAATGAGCAGTTCTTC. It specifies CSARTSGRGAFNEQFF. V is TRBV20-1 and J is TRBJ2-1, with 8 bases aligning to TRBD2. Per germline, CDR1 DFQATT and CDR2 SNEGSKA (reference sequence). The CDR3 spans 16 residues. V lost 5 bases and J lost 6; bases outside the gene matches: 15.

Many counts were recorded for this clonotype. The chain combines TRBV3-1 with TRBJ2-1, with 13 bases matching TRBD2. This CDR3 has 16 residues. J lost 5 bases, V lost 4 bases, and 5 bases had no gene match. CDR1 LGHDT and CDR2 YNNKEL come from the germline V gene (reference sequence). The CDR3 is CASSPSGLAGNNEQFF. In nucleotides, the CDR3 is TGTGCCAGCAGCCCCTCGGGACTAGCGGGAAACAATGAGCAGTTCTTC.

A few counts support this clonotype. V is TRBV6-1 and J is TRBJ2-7; 7 positions match TRBD1. The germline gives CDR1 MNHNS, CDR2 SASEGT. This CDR3 region has 17 residues. Trimming took 2 bases from V and 2 from J; bases not matched to a gene: 12. CDR3 sequence: CASSERRSGTATYEQYF. The CDR3 DNA is TGTGCCAGCAGTGAACGGCGCTCCGGGACAGCAACCTACGAGCAGTACTTC.

This clonotype has ten or more counts. The V and J genes are TRBV2 and TRBJ2-7, with D hard to call. Germline loops: CDR1 SNHLY, CDR2 FYNNEI. The CDR3 spans 14 residues. The germline V and J ends were trimmed by 8 bases and 2 bases, with 16 bases remaining between them. The CDR3 nucleotides are TGTGCCAGCCTGATGGGCCAAACTACCTACGAGCAGTACTTC. It yields the protein CASLMGQTTYEQYF.

This clonotype was recorded at least ten times. The chain joins TRBV6-1 to TRBJ1-1, with TRBD1 matching over 8 bases. Trimming took 6 bases from V and 1 from J; bases not matched to a gene: 4. The V gene's germline CDR1 is MNHNS and CDR2 SASEGT. CDR3 length: 14 residues. The chain's CDR3 is CASRAGTGNTEAFF. In nucleotides, the CDR3 is TGTGCCAGCAGAGCCGGGACAGGGAACACTGAAGCTTTCTTT.

This clonotype has only a few counts. The chain joins TRBV4-1 to TRBJ2-7, with D possibly being TRBD2 (6 bases). This CDR3 is built from 14 residues. V lost 6 bases and J lost 3, with 15 bases in between. The V gene's germline CDR1 is MGHRA and CDR2 YSYEKL. The CDR3 here is CASRLTTSNYEQYF. The CDR3 nucleotides are TGCGCCAGCAGACTGACTACTAGCAACTACGAGCAGTACTTC.

In regard to this clonotype: One end of the junction fails to match germline, which may point to a read error. The chain joins TRBV29-1 to TRBJ2-7; perhaps TRBD2 as D (5 bases). The CDR3 runs 15 residues. CDR1 and CDR2 from the germline V gene are SQVTM and ANQGSEA. As DNA, the CDR3 is TGCAGCGTTGTATTGCGGCCTAGCAGTTCCTACAAGCAGTACTTC. The encoded protein is CSVVLRPSSSYKQYF.